This T cell receptor beta chain was documented in a study of T cells in tuberculosis. Across the whole study: IGRA-negative adolescents, IGRA-positive adolescents with latent tuberculosis and adults with active tuberculosis formed this South African cohort.

Using immunoSEQ multiplex PCR, the repertoire was profiled, and TCRdb retains in-frame clones only, with some absent. The table includes about 29,000 clones, 85% to 90% detected once. The length of the CDR3 is 14 residues. V was clipped by 8 bases and J by 7 bases; unmatched bases: 9. Per germline, CDR1 MNHEY and CDR2 SMNVEV (reference sequence). Adolescents were screened for latent TB by skin test and IGRA. Each donor contributed about 100,000 T cells on average, unsorted. The chain employs TRBV27 and TRBJ2-7; 12 bases are shared with TRBD2. This receptor was identified in a donor aged 10-29 years with latent tuberculosis or without tuberculosis infection. Sequenced: PBMCs. In DNA form, the CDR3 reads TGTGCCAGCGGTGGACTAGCGGGGTTGGGGGAGCAGTACTTC. Translated, it gives CASGGLAGLGEQYF.